Below, 12 T cell receptor beta chains from the same sample are listed, as sequenced in a study of vaccination and CD4 T cells after COVID-19. Regarding treatment: approximately 10-day PBMC culture with coronavirus spike peptide pools or control peptides (ViraFEST assay). The Oncomine TCR Beta short-read assay was applied to DNA of cultured CD4+ T cells. A single record per CDR3 protein comes from TCRdb applying MiXCR to the PCR reads. Of 10,000 or so distinct CDR3 sequences listed, 60% to 75% are singletons. Antigens of these TCRs are unknown. Sequenced: CD4+ T cells from blood, cultured in vitro. The receptors shown here come from a human donor who had recovered from COVID-19.

The chain has TRBV6-1 and TRBJ2-1, with a tentative D call TRBD1 (5 bases). Germline V CDR1 and CDR2: MNHNS, SASEGT. This CDR3 is built from 12 residues. The ends were cut back, 6 bases at V and 5 bases at J, with 8 bases in the middle. The CDR3 sequence is CASRPRDNEQFF. CDR3 DNA: TGTGCCAGCAGACCCAGGGACAATGAGCAGTTCTTC.

This clonotype was detected only a few times. The chain has TRBV7-2 and TRBJ1-6; D is perhaps TRBD1 (5 bases). V dropped 0 bases and J dropped 0 bases, with 27 bases sitting between them. Germline V gene sequence: CDR1 SGHTA, CDR2 FQGNSA. CDR3 size: 23 residues. CDR3 amino acids: CASSLASYPSGASLSSYNSPLHF. The CDR3 nucleotides are TGTGCCAGCAGCTTAGCAAGCTACCCCAGTGGGGCCTCTCTAAGCTCCTATAATTCACCCCTCCACTTT.

The chain is built from TRBV11-3 and TRBJ1-4, with unresolved D. The CDR3 has 14 amino acids. Germline V gene lookup returns CDR1 SGHNT and CDR2 YENEEA. Deletions cut 0 bases from V and 6 bases from J, with 8 bases between. This CDR3 is CASSLDYADEKLFF. DNA of the CDR3: TGTGCCAGCAGCTTAGATTACGCGGATGAAAAACTGTTTTTT.

This clonotype was seen more than once but under ten times. The chain joins TRBV6-2 or TRBV6-3 to TRBJ1-2; 7 positions match TRBD1. Looked up from germline, CDR1 is MNHEY and CDR2 is SVGEGT. With 5 bases clipped from V and 4 bases from J, the junction kept 10 bases outside the gene matches. The CDR3 covers 15 residues. DNA for the CDR3: TGTGCCAGCAGTCCAGGGGGTTTTGCTCGCTATGGCTACACCTTC. Translation: CASSPGGFARYGYTF.

The V and J genes are TRBV7-9 and TRBJ2-7, with 10 nucleotides matching TRBD1. This CDR3 comprises 17 residues. V trimming: 2 bases; J trimming: 0 bases; junction bases outside the gene matches: 7. Looked up from germline, CDR1 is SEHNR and CDR2 is FQNEAQ (reference sequence). Written as DNA, the CDR3 is TGTGCCAGCAGCTTACGCGTAGGGACAGGGGTCTCCTACGAGCAGTACTTC. Translated: CASSLRVGTGVSYEQYF.

The rearrangement links TRBV20-1 to TRBJ1-1; no definite D call. The CDR3 contains 12 residues. Germline V gives CDR1 DFQATT, CDR2 SNEGSKA (reference sequence). V lost 1 base, J lost 3 bases, and 6 bases lay in between. CDR3 sequence: CSARALHTEAFF. The CDR3 DNA follows: TGCAGTGCTAGAGCTCTTCACACTGAAGCTTTCTTT.

This clonotype was found a few times. The chain links TRBV6-1 to TRBJ1-4, with 9 bases lining up with TRBD1. The germline CDR1 and CDR2 sequences are MNHNS and SASEGT. The junction had 4 bases not matched to a gene; V was cut back by 6 bases and J by 5 bases. The CDR3 contains 14 residues. CDR3 in DNA: TGTGCCAGCAGCAGGGACAGGGAAAATGAAAAACTGTTTTTT. It specifies CASSRDRENEKLFF.

J is TRBJ1-1 and V is TRBV19; D unresolved. The V and J ends lost 6 bases and 11 bases respectively, with 16 bases between them. Germline loops: CDR1 LNHDA, CDR2 SQIVND (reference sequence). The CDR3 is made up of 12 amino acids. The CDR3 reads CASSLEAGAAFF. CDR3 coding DNA: TGTGCCAGTAGCCTGGAGGCGGGAGCTGCTTTCTTT.

This chain uses TRBV12-3 or TRBV12-4 with TRBJ2-1; 9 bases are shared with TRBD2. The CDR3 consists of 12 residues. Unmatched junction bases numbered 3, after V lost 3 bases and J lost 12 bases. The CDR3, as DNA: TGTGCCAGCAGTTTTGGGACTAGCCGGCAGTTCTTC. Its translation: CASSFGTSRQFF.

The chain is built from TRBV7-9 and TRBJ2-3; D tentatively reads TRBD1 or TRBD2 (5 bases each). Germline V CDR1 and CDR2: SEHNR, FQNEAQ (reference sequence). Trimming cost V 3 bases and J 3 bases, with 13 bases left between them. This CDR3 region has 15 residues. CDR3 amino acids: CASSFQGVRTDTQYF. The CDR3 coding sequence is TGTGCCAGCAGCTTCCAGGGAGTAAGGACAGATACGCAGTATTTT. The full variable domain, rest sourced from reference TRBV7-9 and TRBJ2-3, is DTGVSQNPRHKITKRGQNVTFRCDPISEHNRLYWYRQTLGQGPEFLTYFQNEAQLEKSRLLSDRFSAERPKGSFSTLEIQRTEQGDSAMYLCASSFQGVRTDTQYFGPGTRLTVL.

The genes are TRBV11-3 and TRBJ1-1, with D possibly matching TRBD1 (6 bases). The CDR3 consists of 13 residues. Trimming shortened V by 6 bases and J by 7 bases, and 15 bases separated the two germline ends. From germline, CDR1 is SGHNT and CDR2 YENEEA. The CDR3: CASSGQLNYEAFF. CDR3 nucleotide sequence: TGTGCCAGCAGTGGACAGCTTAACTATGAAGCTTTCTTT.

The chain combines TRBV7-8 with TRBJ2-1; possibly TRBD1 for D (5 bases). CDR1 SGHVS and CDR2 FQNEAQ come from the germline V gene. The V end lost 0 bases, the J end lost 7 bases, and 10 bases lay between the germline ends. The CDR3 covers 14 residues. This CDR3 reads CASSLAGRANEQFF. CDR3 DNA: TGTGCCAGCAGCTTAGCGGGCAGGGCGAATGAGCAGTTCTTC.